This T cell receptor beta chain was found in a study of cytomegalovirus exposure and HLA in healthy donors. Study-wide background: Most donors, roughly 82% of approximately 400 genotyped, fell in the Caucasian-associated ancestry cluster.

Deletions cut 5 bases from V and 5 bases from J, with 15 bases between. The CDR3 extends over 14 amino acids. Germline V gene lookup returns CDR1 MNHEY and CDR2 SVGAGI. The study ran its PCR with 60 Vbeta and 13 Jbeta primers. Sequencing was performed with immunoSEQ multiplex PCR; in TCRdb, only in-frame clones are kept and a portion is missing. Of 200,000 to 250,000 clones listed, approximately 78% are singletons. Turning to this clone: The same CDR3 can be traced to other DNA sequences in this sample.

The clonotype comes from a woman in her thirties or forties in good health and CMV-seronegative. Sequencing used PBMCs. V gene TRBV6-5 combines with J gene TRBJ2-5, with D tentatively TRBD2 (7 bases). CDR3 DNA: TGTGCCAGCAGTACCGAGGGGGGGAGGGAGACCCAGTACTTC. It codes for CASSTEGGRETQYF.